This T cell receptor beta chain is from a study of blood T cell repertoires in COVID-19. Overall study: Samples representing acute and convalescent COVID-19 were sourced from the United States, Italy and Spain. PBMCs, B-cell-depleted T cells, or T cells were the source of the cDNA or gDNA that made up the material.

In the study's own analysis: Amplification of reference gene primers provided the estimated nucleated cell counts. Assay used: immunoSEQ multiplex PCR; TCRdb lists only in-frame clones, some missing. V and J calls and clone size are given by that table; D and trimming were obtained from the DNA. The data hold about 200,000 clones, with 80% observed a single time. V dropped 5 bases and J dropped 3 bases, with 14 bases sitting between them. The germline V gene has CDR1 KGHSH and CDR2 LQKENI. The CDR3 loop spans 14 amino acids. This chain joins TRBV18 and TRBJ2-7; weak D call: TRBD2 (6 bases). This TCR derives from a woman in her sixties or seventies with acute or convalescent COVID-19. The sequenced sample consisted of peripheral blood. The CDR3, as DNA: TGTGCCAGCTCATCCCCGGCGGGGAACTACGAGCAGTACTTC. Protein sequence: CASSSPAGNYEQYF.